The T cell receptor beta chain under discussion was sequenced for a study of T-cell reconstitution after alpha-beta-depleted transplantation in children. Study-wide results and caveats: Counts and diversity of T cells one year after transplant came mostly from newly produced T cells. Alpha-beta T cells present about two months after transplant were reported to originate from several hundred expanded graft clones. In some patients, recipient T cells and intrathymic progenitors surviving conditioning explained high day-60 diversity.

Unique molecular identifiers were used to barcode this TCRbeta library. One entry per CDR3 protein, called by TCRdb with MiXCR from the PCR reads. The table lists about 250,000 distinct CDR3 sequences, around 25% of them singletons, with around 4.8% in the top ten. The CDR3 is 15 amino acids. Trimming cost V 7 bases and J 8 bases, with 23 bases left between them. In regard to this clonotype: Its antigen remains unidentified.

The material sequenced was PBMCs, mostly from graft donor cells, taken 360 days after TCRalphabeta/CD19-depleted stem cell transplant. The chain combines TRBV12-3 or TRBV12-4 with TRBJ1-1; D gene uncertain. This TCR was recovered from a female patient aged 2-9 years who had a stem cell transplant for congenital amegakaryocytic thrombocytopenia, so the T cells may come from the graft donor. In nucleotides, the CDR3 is TGTGCCAGCACATACCCACCACCTCGGGAGGGAGAAGCTTTCTTT. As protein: CASTYPPPREGEAFF.